The T cell receptor beta chain described here comes from a study of cytomegalovirus exposure and HLA in healthy donors. In nominal health when sampled, donors likely had unrecorded immune exposures nonetheless. Worth noting for this clone: The target antigen is unknown.

Whole-study results and caveats: Three CMV-associated chains proved CMV antigen-specific in vitro.

The PCR had 60 Vbeta and 13 Jbeta primers. Some clones are missing from TCRdb's copy, which holds only in-frame ones; the method was immunoSEQ multiplex PCR. This listing includes approximately 50,000 clones. The CDR3 runs 16 residues. V was trimmed by 3 bases and J by 0 bases, leaving 15 bases between them. CDR1 and CDR2 from the germline V gene are LNHDA and SQIVND (reference sequence). V gene TRBV19 combines with J gene TRBJ2-7; D is perhaps TRBD1 (6 bases). The TCR was taken from a male donor in good health and CMV-seropositive. Material: PBMCs. In DNA form, the CDR3 reads TGTGCCAGTAGTATTGCCGCTTCGACAGGCTCCTACGAGCAGTACTTC. Translating gives CASSIAASTGSYEQYF.